The following is a TCR beta chain sequence with its context. The antigen is not known. CDR1 and CDR2 from the germline V gene are SQVTM and ANQGSEA. With V trimmed by 1 base and J by 9 bases, 4 bases remained unmatched. This CDR3 is built from 14 residues. These data belong to a study of CD8 T cells in Susac syndrome. Sequencing of TCR beta was performed on blood CD8+ and CD4+ T cells. Negative isolation yielded CD8+ and CD4+ T cells; FACS enriched TEMRA cells. The RNA input was roughly 0.45 to 1 ug, and it was reverse transcribed with random hexamers. Across 54 Vbeta and 13 Jbeta, TCR beta CDR3 was amplified with immunoSEQ multiplex PCR. TCRdb fed the immunoSEQ multiplex PCR reads into MiXCR, producing one record per CDR3 protein. The sample records around 190,000 distinct CDR3 sequences, around 94% being singletons. Study results and limitations: The CD4+ T cell repertoires from Susac syndrome exhibited no clonal expansion.

The genes are TRBV29-1 and TRBJ1-6, with TRBD1 matching over 9 bases. The sequencing sample was made of CD4+ T cells from PBMCs. This TCR derives from a human donor with Susac syndrome. The CDR3 DNA is TGCAGCGTTGAAGCGGGACAGGGTGGTTCACCCCTCCACTTT. Translation gives CSVEAGQGGSPLHF.